The 22 T cell receptor beta chains given below trace back to one sample, sequenced in a study of early T cells in non-severe SARS-CoV-2 infection. Via MiXCR, TCRdb re-called the 5' RACE reads, giving one row per CDR3 protein. The table lists some 100,000 distinct CDR3 sequences, roughly 14% of them singletons. Sequencing was carried out using whole blood. These receptors all stem from an adult who was a healthcare worker with PCR-confirmed SARS-CoV-2 infection or an uninfected control (not recorded which).

The V and J genes are TRBV10-1 and TRBJ2-3; no definite D call. Trimming stripped 3 bases from V and 4 bases from J, with 8 bases between. The CDR3 totals 13 residues. Germline loops: CDR1 WNHNN, CDR2 SYGVQD (reference sequence). The CDR3 reads CASSDQTPDTQYF. CDR3 DNA sequence: TGCGCCAGCAGTGATCAGACCCCAGATACGCAGTATTTT.

The rearrangement uses TRBV20-1 and TRBJ1-1; D unclear. This CDR3 is built from 14 residues. The germline V gene encodes CDR1 DFQATT and CDR2 SNEGSKA (reference sequence). Trimming cost V 0 bases and J 5 bases, with 13 bases left between them. Here the CDR3 reads CSARDPVGGTEAFF. The CDR3 DNA is TGCAGTGCTAGAGATCCGGTCGGAGGGACTGAAGCTTTCTTT.

The table lists this clonotype with a few counts. V gene TRBV12-3 or TRBV12-4 combines with J gene TRBJ2-5; D may correspond to TRBD1 or TRBD2 (5 bases each). Trimming left V 7 bases short and J 1 base short, with 16 bases between. The CDR3 runs 15 residues. Here the CDR3 reads CASTPGRPRQETQYF. As DNA, the CDR3 is TGTGCCAGCACCCCGGGGCGCCCCCGCCAAGAGACCCAGTACTTC.

This clonotype was recorded many times. V and J are TRBV6-5 and TRBJ1-6; D might be TRBD1 (5 bases). Germline V lookup: CDR1 MNHEY, CDR2 SVGAGI. V dropped 10 bases and J dropped 1 base, with 17 bases sitting between them. This CDR3 spans 16 amino acids. The CDR3 nucleotides are TGTGCCACCTCACGGGGGGGATGGTCCTATAATTCACCCCTCCACTTT. As protein: CATSRGGWSYNSPLHF.

In this sample, this clonotype turned up many times. The V call is TRBV7-9, the J call TRBJ1-1; no clear D gene. V lost 1 base to trimming and J lost 0 bases, with 6 bases between them. Germline values: CDR1 SEHNR, CDR2 FQNEAQ (reference sequence). CDR3 size: 14 residues. The CDR3 protein is CASSLEGVNTEAFF. The CDR3 DNA reads as TGTGCCAGCAGCTTAGAAGGAGTGAACACTGAAGCTTTCTTT. Full variable domain (remainder filled in from reference TRBV7-9 and TRBJ1-1): DTGVSQNPRHKITKRGQNVTFRCDPISEHNRLYWYRQTLGQGPEFLTYFQNEAQLEKSRLLSDRFSAERPKGSFSTLEIQRTEQGDSAMYLCASSLEGVNTEAFFGQGTRLTVV.

The table lists this clonotype with a few counts. The gene calls are TRBV7-3 and TRBJ2-2; D is undetermined. CDR1 and CDR2 from the germline V gene are SGHTA and FQGTGA. V dropped 6 bases and J dropped 1 base, with 6 bases sitting between them. The CDR3 extends over 13 amino acids. The CDR3 DNA reads TGTGCCAGCAGGCTAGAGAACACCGGGGAGCTGTTTTTT. It translates to CASRLENTGELFF.

The rearrangement joins TRBV29-1 to TRBJ1-2; no definite D call. Trimming took 3 bases from V and 6 from J, leaving 11 bases between them. From germline, CDR1 is SQVTM and CDR2 ANQGSEA. This CDR3 has 12 residues. The CDR3 DNA sequence: TGCAGCGTTGACAGCTACACTGATGGCTACACCTTC. This codes for CSVDSYTDGYTF. Complete variable domain (other parts from reference TRBV29-1 and TRBJ1-2): SAVISQKPSRDICQRGTSLTIQCQVDSQVTMMFWYRQQPGQSLTLIATANQGSEATYESGFVIDKFPISRPNLTFSTLTVSNMSPEDSSIYLCSVDSYTDGYTFGSGTRLTVV.

This chain connects TRBV7-9 to TRBJ1-3; 7 bases fit TRBD1. CDR3 length: 15 residues. Losses at the gene ends were 5 bases for V and 4 bases for J; bases not matched to a gene: 8. CDR1 and CDR2 (germline): SEHNR, FQNEAQ (reference sequence). CDR3 sequence reads: CASSTGQAVGNTIYF. The DNA for the CDR3 is TGTGCCAGCAGCACAGGACAGGCAGTGGGAAACACCATATATTTT.

This clonotype appeared many times. J is TRBJ2-2 and V is TRBV6-5; 8 bases are shared with TRBD1. Trimming cost V 0 bases and J 0 bases; bases outside gene matches: 3. This CDR3 contains 17 residues. CDR1 and CDR2 (germline): MNHEY, SVGAGI. CDR3 nucleotide sequence: TGTGCCAGCAGTTACTCGTGGACAGGGTCGAACACCGGGGAGCTGTTTTTT. It is translated as CASSYSWTGSNTGELFF.

This clonotype was seen a few times. The gene calls are TRBV20-1 and TRBJ1-1; tentatively, D is TRBD1 (5 bases). Germline CDR1 DFQATT, CDR2 SNEGSKA (reference sequence). The length of the CDR3 is 14 residues. V lost 0 bases to trimming and J lost 5 bases, with 13 bases between them. CDR3 protein: CSARDRRGGTEAFF. As DNA, the CDR3 is TGCAGTGCTAGAGATCGTAGGGGAGGGACTGAAGCTTTCTTT.

This clonotype was detected only a few times. The chain links TRBV6-6 to TRBJ2-2; D may match TRBD1 or TRBD2 (5 bases each). Trimming pared 6 bases from V and 6 bases from J, leaving 26 bases between. CDR1 and CDR2 (germline): MNHNY, SVGAGI (reference sequence). The CDR3 runs 18 residues. The CDR3 DNA is TGTGCCAGCAGCTTCACAGGAACCCGGGGATCACGGGCCGGGGAGCTGTTTTTT. Protein sequence: CASSFTGTRGSRAGELFF.

This clonotype was seen only a few times. The chain links TRBV10-1 to TRBJ2-2, with 10 bases that match TRBD2. After removal of 6 bases from V and 6 bases from J, the junction contained 4 bases not matched to a gene. This CDR3 contains 14 residues. Germline V gene lookup returns CDR1 WNHNN and CDR2 SYGVQD (reference sequence). CDR3: CASSLAGVAGELFF. CDR3 in DNA: TGCGCCAGCAGCCTAGCGGGGGTTGCCGGGGAGCTGTTTTTT.

In this sample, this clonotype turned up a few times. The chain combines TRBV7-2 with TRBJ1-4; 9 bases are shared with TRBD1. The germline V gene has CDR1 SGHTA and CDR2 FQGNSA. CDR3 size: 15 residues. V lost 3 bases and J lost 12; bases outside the gene matches: 11. CDR3 residues: CASSFAPGTGRQLFF. The CDR3 DNA reads TGTGCCAGCAGCTTTGCCCCCGGGACAGGGCGACAACTGTTTTTT.

The rearrangement joins TRBV30 to TRBJ2-1, with 9 bases lining up with TRBD1. The germline V gene has CDR1 GTSNPN and CDR2 SVGIG (reference sequence). With V trimmed by 3 bases and J by 6 bases, 9 bases remained unmatched. The CDR3 runs 15 residues. The CDR3, as DNA: TGTGCCTGGAGCCCGGGACAGGGTTGGGGCAATGAGCAGTTCTTC. Its protein is CAWSPGQGWGNEQFF.

In its sample, this clonotype was seen a few times. The J gene is TRBJ2-2, the V gene TRBV7-6; 8 bases fit TRBD1. CDR1 SGHVS and CDR2 FNYEAQ come from the germline V gene. The CDR3 covers 13 residues. The V gene end was trimmed by 5 bases and the J gene end by 4 bases; junction bases not matched to a gene: 0. CDR3 nucleotide sequence: TGTGCCAGCAGCACAGGGGGCACCGGGGAGCTGTTTTTT. Amino acid sequence: CASSTGGTGELFF.

In its sample, this clonotype was seen many times. V is TRBV6-6 and J is TRBJ1-1, with no clear D. With 8 bases removed from V and 7 bases from J, the gap between germline ends came to 17 bases. This CDR3 is built from 13 residues. In germline, CDR1 is MNHNY, CDR2 SVGAGI (reference sequence). Written as DNA, the CDR3 is TGTGCCAGCGAGCGGAAGATAATAGATGAAGCTTTCTTT. It is translated as CASERKIIDEAFF.

The chain is built from TRBV19 and TRBJ1-1; D is unclear. CDR1 and CDR2 from the germline V gene are LNHDA and SQIVND (reference sequence). Trimming stripped 6 bases from V and 4 bases from J, with 15 bases between. The CDR3 extends over 14 amino acids. The CDR3, as DNA: TGTGCCAGTAGACTAATGACCGCATCCACTGAAGCTTTCTTT. Translation: CASRLMTASTEAFF.

This clonotype came up a few times. V and J are TRBV6-6 and TRBJ1-4; no reliable D call. The V gene lost 4 bases and the J gene lost 1 base, with 13 bases spanning the gap. CDR3 length: 16 residues. CDR1 and CDR2 (germline): MNHNY, SVGAGI (reference sequence). As DNA, the CDR3 is TGTGCCAGCAGTTCTGGCGGTGGAAGAACTAATGAAAAACTGTTTTTT. This translates into CASSSGGGRTNEKLFF.

This clonotype was observed many times. The V gene is TRBV5-5, the J gene TRBJ2-6; 8 bases agree with TRBD1. The V gene's germline CDR1 is SGHKS and CDR2 YYEKEE (reference sequence). The trim removed 6 bases at V and 2 bases at J, leaving 4 bases unmatched. The CDR3 is made up of 15 amino acids. The CDR3 reads CASTQDRAGANVLTF. The CDR3 coding sequence is TGTGCCAGCACCCAGGACAGGGCTGGGGCCAACGTCCTGACTTTC.

The rearrangement links TRBV7-4 to TRBJ2-4; no firm D call. The V gene's germline CDR1 is SGHVT and CDR2 SQSDAQ. The CDR3 runs to 17 residues. The germline V and J ends were trimmed by 8 bases and 0 bases, with 20 bases remaining between them. The CDR3 coding sequence is TGTGCCAGCCCTATACAAAAAACAGCTCTAGCCAAAAACATTCAGTACTTC. Translation: CASPIQKTALAKNIQYF.

This clonotype was picked up many times. The chain combines TRBV19 with TRBJ1-5, with a tentative D call TRBD1 (5 bases). Germline CDR1 reads LNHDA; CDR2 reads SQIVND (reference sequence). V lost 2 bases and J 3 bases, leaving 8 bases between the germline ends. The CDR3 is 14 residues long. The CDR3 DNA sequence: TGTGCCAGTAGTATACAGGGTCCCAATCAGCCCCAGCATTTT. Protein product: CASSIQGPNQPQHF.

The V call is TRBV18, the J call TRBJ1-2; D is ambiguous. The V end lost 2 bases, the J end lost 0 bases, and 10 bases lay between the germline ends. The CDR3 consists of 15 residues. Germline CDR1 KGHSH, CDR2 LQKENI. The CDR3 sequence is CASSPWKGANYGYTF. CDR3 DNA sequence: TGTGCCAGCTCACCATGGAAGGGAGCTAACTATGGCTACACCTTC.